The 19 T cell receptor beta chains given below trace back to one sample, sequenced in a study of blood T cell repertoires in COVID-19. Measured with immunoSEQ multiplex PCR; TCRdb has only the in-frame clones, and not every one. Of 250,000 or so clones listed, more than 75% were seen once; the top ten hold approximately 5.1%. Sequencing was done on a sample of peripheral blood. The receptor source for this set is a woman aged 55 to 70 with COVID-19, enrolled during active disease.

The chain combines TRBV5-4 with TRBJ1-1; D gene uncertain. Germline CDR1 and CDR2: SGHNT and YYREEE (reference sequence). The CDR3 is 15 residues long. The V and J ends lost 0 bases and 0 bases respectively, with 9 bases between them. Written as DNA, the CDR3 is TGTGCCAGCAGCTTGGGGCCCAGTTTGAACACTGAAGCTTTCTTT. Its translation is CASSLGPSLNTEAFF.

V usage is TRBV5-1 and J usage is TRBJ2-7, with TRBD2 identical over 10 bases. Germline V gives CDR1 SGHRS, CDR2 YFSETQ. CDR3 length equals 15 residues. V dropped 5 bases and J dropped 0; count of bases not matched to a gene: 5. CDR3 loop: CASRWTSGFSYEQYF. The DNA of the CDR3 is TGCGCCAGCAGGTGGACTAGCGGCTTCTCCTACGAGCAGTACTTC. Drawing the rest from reference TRBV5-1 and TRBJ2-7, the complete variable domain is KAGVTQTPRYLIKTRGQQVTLSCSPISGHRSVSWYQQTPGQGLQFLFEYFSETQRNKGNFPGRFSGRQFSNSRSEMNVSTLELGDSALYLCASRWTSGFSYEQYFGPGTRLTVT.

The V gene is TRBV5-1, the J gene TRBJ2-3; 9 bases map to TRBD2. J was trimmed by 2 bases and V by 8 bases; bases with no gene match: 9. Germline V gives CDR1 SGHRS, CDR2 YFSETQ. The CDR3 sequence is 15 residues long. The CDR3 coding sequence is TGCGCCAGTCGCCTGGGACTAGCCGCCACAGATACGCAGTATTTT. Protein sequence: CASRLGLAATDTQYF.

The rearrangement joins TRBV9 to TRBJ2-3, with TRBD1 matching over 10 bases. The V segment lost 4 bases and the J segment 2 bases; nucleotides outside the gene matches: 4. The CDR3 is made up of 15 amino acids. Germline-derived CDR1 and CDR2 are SGDLS and YYNGEE. CDR3 DNA: TGTGCCAGCAGCCCGACAGGGGGCACCACAGATACGCAGTATTTT. Translating it yields CASSPTGGTTDTQYF. The full variable domain, its missing parts supplied by reference TRBV9 and TRBJ2-3, is DSGVTQTPKHLITATGQRVTLRCSPRSGDLSVYWYQQSLDQGLQFLIQYYNGEERAKGNILERFSAQQFPDLHSELNLSSLELGDSALYFCASSPTGGTTDTQYFGPGTRLTVL.

This chain links TRBV28 with TRBJ1-2; possibly TRBD1 for D (5 bases). The CDR3 sequence is 17 residues long. Germline assignment: CDR1 MDHEN and CDR2 SYDVKM. V lost 5 bases to trimming and J lost 8 bases, with 27 bases between them. The CDR3 here is CASSSGAGGTDHEGYTF. Here the CDR3 DNA reads TGTGCCAGCAGTAGTGGGGCGGGCGGGACCGATCATGAAGGCTACACCTTC.

In DNA form, the CDR3 reads TGCGCCAGCAGCCCCGGAGTTAATGAAAAACTGTTTTTT. It translates to CASSPGVNEKLFF. V usage is TRBV4-1 and J usage is TRBJ1-4; D is unclear. The CDR3 is 13 residues long. V lost 4 bases to trimming and J lost 4 bases, with 7 bases between them. The V gene's germline CDR1 is MGHRA and CDR2 YSYEKL.

The chain has TRBV4-2 and TRBJ2-7, with 9 bases lining up with TRBD1. Germline trimming cut 3 bases from V and 3 bases from J; bases unmatched to any gene: 6. Germline loops: CDR1 LGHNA, CDR2 YNFKEQ. CDR3 length: 15 residues. As DNA, the CDR3 is TGTGCCAGCAGCCAGACCGGGACAGGGATCTACGAGCAGTACTTC. As protein: CASSQTGTGIYEQYF.

The chain uses TRBV4-1 and TRBJ1-2; D gene uncertain. V was clipped by 0 bases and J by 4 bases, with 9 bases between them. Looked up from germline, CDR1 is MGHRA and CDR2 is YSYEKL. This CDR3 region has 14 residues. CDR3 loop: CASSQDRQVYGYTF. The CDR3 nucleotides read TGCGCCAGCAGCCAAGATCGGCAGGTCTATGGCTACACCTTC.

The chain combines TRBV5-1 with TRBJ1-1; 9 nucleotides agree with TRBD1. J lost 4 bases, V lost 2 bases, and 6 bases had no gene match. Germline V gives CDR1 SGHRS, CDR2 YFSETQ. The CDR3 length is 15 residues. The CDR3 loop is CASSLTGGTSTEAFF. The CDR3 region has the DNA TGCGCCAGCAGCTTAACAGGGGGCACAAGCACTGAAGCTTTCTTT. The entire variable domain, with the rest obtained from reference TRBV5-1 and TRBJ1-1, is as follows: KAGVTQTPRYLIKTRGQQVTLSCSPISGHRSVSWYQQTPGQGLQFLFEYFSETQRNKGNFPGRFSGRQFSNSRSEMNVSTLELGDSALYLCASSLTGGTSTEAFFGQGTRLTVV.

This clone was picked up a small number of times. In DNA, the CDR3 is TGTGCCAGCAGTGCCAACAGGGGAAGCAGCTCCTACAATGAGCAGTTCTTC. This translates into CASSANRGSSSYNEQFF. The V call is TRBV6-1, the J call TRBJ2-1, with 7 bases matching TRBD1. Germline-derived CDR1 and CDR2 are MNHNS and SASEGT. J lost 0 bases, V lost 4 bases, and 9 bases had no gene match. The CDR3 runs 17 residues.

V is TRBV9 and J is TRBJ2-2; tentatively, D is TRBD2 (5 bases). Trimming stripped 6 bases from V and 6 bases from J, with 9 bases between. Germline V gene lookup returns CDR1 SGDLS and CDR2 YYNGEE. The CDR3 runs to 12 residues. CDR3 sequence: CASTQRAGELFF. The CDR3, as DNA: TGTGCCAGCACCCAGAGGGCCGGGGAGCTGTTTTTT.

This chain joins TRBV9 and TRBJ1-1; possible D gene TRBD1, 6 bases. V gave up 4 bases and J gave up 3 bases, with 10 bases separating them. The germline gives CDR1 SGDLS, CDR2 YYNGEE. The CDR3 extends over 13 amino acids. Written as DNA, the CDR3 is TGTGCCAGCAGCCCAGGGGACGACACTGAAGCTTTCTTT. Its protein is CASSPGDDTEAFF.

V gene TRBV5-6 combines with J gene TRBJ2-7; D unresolved. Trimming took off 1 base at V and 0 bases at J, with 8 bases between the two ends. Germline V gene lookup returns CDR1 SGHDT and CDR2 YYEEEE. The CDR3 loop spans 14 amino acids. The CDR3 coding sequence is TGTGCCAGCAGCTTGAGACTTCTCTCCTACGAGCAGTACTTC. Protein sequence: CASSLRLLSYEQYF. The variable domain in full, with the rest retrieved from reference TRBV5-6 and TRBJ2-7, is DAGVTQSPTHLIKTRGQQVTLRCSPKSGHDTVSWYQQALGQGPQFIFQYYEEEERQRGNFPDRFSGHQFPNYSSELNVNALLLGDSALYLCASSLRLLSYEQYFGPGTRLTVT.

In its sample, this clone was seen once. This chain uses TRBV7-2 with TRBJ2-6; D is possibly TRBD2 (5 bases). Germline CDR1 SGHTA, CDR2 FQGNSA. The CDR3 spans 17 residues. V lost 5 bases and J 0 bases, leaving 14 bases between the germline ends. CDR3 residues: CASSKNPGYSGANVLTF. The CDR3 DNA sequence: TGTGCCAGCAGCAAAAACCCGGGGTACTCTGGGGCCAACGTCCTGACTTTC.

The count of this clone is one. The J gene is TRBJ1-1, the V gene TRBV3-1 (or the pseudogene TRBV3-2); D gene unclear. The germline CDR1 and CDR2 sequences are LGHDT and YNNKEL (reference sequence). The CDR3 covers 14 residues. V was cut by 3 bases and J by 2 bases, with 10 bases left in between. CDR3 coding DNA: TGTGCCAGCAGCCATCGGTCCGCAAACACTGAAGCTTTCTTT. This gives the protein CASSHRSANTEAFF.

This chain links TRBV12-5 with TRBJ2-1; the match to TRBD2 covers 10 bases. Looked up from germline, CDR1 is LGHNT and CDR2 is FRNRAP. This CDR3 comprises 17 residues. Trimming cost V 1 base and J 1 base; bases outside gene matches: 4. DNA of the CDR3: TGTGCTAGTGGTTTGGCTAGCGGGAGAGGTTCCTACAATGAGCAGTTCTTC. Its protein product is CASGLASGRGSYNEQFF.

The chain has TRBV6-1 and TRBJ2-1, with TRBD1 matching over 10 bases. Losses at the gene ends were 1 base for V and 4 bases for J; bases not matched to a gene: 4. The germline V gene has CDR1 MNHNS and CDR2 SASEGT. The CDR3 length is 16 residues. DNA of the CDR3: TGTGCCAGCAGTGAAGGGGACAGGGGAGGGTACAATGAGCAGTTCTTC. Translation: CASSEGDRGGYNEQFF.

V is TRBV19 and J is TRBJ1-5; TRBD1 matches at 8 bases. There are 15 residues in the CDR3. CDR1 LNHDA and CDR2 SQIVND come from the germline V gene (reference sequence). V trimming: 7 bases; J trimming: 3 bases; junction bases outside the gene matches: 8. The chain's CDR3 is CASTKRTGINQPQHF. The CDR3 nucleotides read TGTGCCAGTACTAAACGGACAGGGATCAATCAGCCCCAGCATTTT. The variable domain in full, completed from reference TRBV19 and TRBJ1-5, reads DGGITQSPKYLFRKEGQNVTLSCEQNLNHDAMYWYRQDPGQGLRLIYYSQIVNDFQKGDIAEGYSVSREKKESFPLTVTSAQKNPTAFYLCASTKRTGINQPQHFGDGTRLSIL.

The CDR3 loop is CATSRVQGAYEQYF. The DNA for the CDR3 is TGTGCCACCAGCAGAGTACAGGGAGCCTACGAGCAGTACTTC. The J gene is TRBJ2-7, the V gene TRBV15; the D gene is possibly TRBD1 (6 bases). The CDR3 spans 14 residues. Germline CDR1 LNHNV, CDR2 YYDKDF (reference sequence). V lost 1 base and J 2 bases, leaving 9 bases between the germline ends.